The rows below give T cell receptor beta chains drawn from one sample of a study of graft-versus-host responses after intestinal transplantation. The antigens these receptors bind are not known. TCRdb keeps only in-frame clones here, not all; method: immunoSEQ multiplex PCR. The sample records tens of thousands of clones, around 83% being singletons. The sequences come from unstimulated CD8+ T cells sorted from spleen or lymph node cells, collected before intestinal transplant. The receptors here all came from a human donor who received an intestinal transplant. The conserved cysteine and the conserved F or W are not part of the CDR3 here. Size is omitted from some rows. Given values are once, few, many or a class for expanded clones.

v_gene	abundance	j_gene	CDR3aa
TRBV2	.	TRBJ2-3	ASSTGNWGTDTQY
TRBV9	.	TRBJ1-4	ASSPPGQLEKLF
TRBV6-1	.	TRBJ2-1	ASSELGNEQF
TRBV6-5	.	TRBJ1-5	ASSYGFDRPQH
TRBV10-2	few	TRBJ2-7	ASSESTNVPDEQY
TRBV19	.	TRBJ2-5	ASSPNFLGEETQY
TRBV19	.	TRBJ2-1	ASKVAGALNEQF
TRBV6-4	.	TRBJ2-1	ASQRRTSGGNEQF
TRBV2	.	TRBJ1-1	ASREGFTNTEAF
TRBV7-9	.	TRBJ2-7	ASRLEWATGAWGYEQY
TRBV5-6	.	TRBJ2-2	ASSLDRGLNTGELF
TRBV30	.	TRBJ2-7	AWSVLAGPYEQY
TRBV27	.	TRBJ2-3	ASTASGPYTDTQY
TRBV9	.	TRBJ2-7	ASSVEDSAAYEQY
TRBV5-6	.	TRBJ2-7	ASSPDRGWASSYEQY
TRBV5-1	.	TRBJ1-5	ASSLDQGVGQPQH
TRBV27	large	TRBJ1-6	ASSPPRTVNSPLH
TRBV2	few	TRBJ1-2	ASSEPWTGYGYT
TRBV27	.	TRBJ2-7	ASSMTEWPTYEQY
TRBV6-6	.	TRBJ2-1	ASSYGTEDNEQF
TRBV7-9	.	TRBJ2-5	ASSLTGYQETQY
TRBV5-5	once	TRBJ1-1	ASSGTGGTEAF
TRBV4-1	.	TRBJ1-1	ASSQDSSGKNTEAF
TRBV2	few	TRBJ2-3	ASSEGTGTDTQY
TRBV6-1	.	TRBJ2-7	ASSEACLYEQY
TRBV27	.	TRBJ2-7	ASSPSPGTYEQY
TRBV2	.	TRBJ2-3	ASSPGQGRTDTQY
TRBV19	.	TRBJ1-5	ASSIVARTPSTNQPQH
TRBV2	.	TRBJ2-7	ASSVGSGSYEQY
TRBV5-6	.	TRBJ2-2	ASSPGTSGGAGELF
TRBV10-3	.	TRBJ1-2	AISRQGTLYGYT
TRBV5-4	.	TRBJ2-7	ASSLESYEQY
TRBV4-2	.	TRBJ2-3	ACGSEDTQY
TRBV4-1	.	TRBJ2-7	ASSQVVRPAYEQY
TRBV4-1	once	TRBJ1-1	ASSHLILNTEAF
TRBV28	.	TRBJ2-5	ASSLFLLAGGGETQY
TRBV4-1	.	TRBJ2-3	ASSHPKRGLAGGGDTQY
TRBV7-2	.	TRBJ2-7	ASSLYPGTSGYYEQY
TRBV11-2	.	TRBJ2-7	ASSLEDGSLSYEQY
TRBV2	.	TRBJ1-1	ASSDPGANTEAF
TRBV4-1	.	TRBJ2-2	ASSRRVGNTGELF
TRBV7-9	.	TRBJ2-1	ASSIVGSYNEQF
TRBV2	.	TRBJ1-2	AGQGDYGYT
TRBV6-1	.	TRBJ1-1	ASSEWMGGMGYTEAF
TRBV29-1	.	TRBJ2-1	SVWTDSYNEQF
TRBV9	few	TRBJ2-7	ASSVDGPADEQY
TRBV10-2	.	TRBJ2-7	ASSEGRSYEQY
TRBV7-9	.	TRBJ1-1	ASSFGRVGGTEAF
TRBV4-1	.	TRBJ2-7	ASSHWTGGYEQY
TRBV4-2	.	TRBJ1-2	ASSQDGGLRHGYT
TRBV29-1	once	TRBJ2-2	SVAFQGSNTGELF
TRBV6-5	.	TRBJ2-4	ASSEQGGGDIQY
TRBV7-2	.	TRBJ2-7	ASSRVVEQY
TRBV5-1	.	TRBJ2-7	ASSLRIGTYEQY
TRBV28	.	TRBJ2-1	ASSLPSVAPQPYNEQF
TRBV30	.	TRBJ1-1	AWSVLNTEAF
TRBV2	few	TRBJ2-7	ASSGIDDYEQY
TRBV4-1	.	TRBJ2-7	ASSQRVLGLAKNEQY
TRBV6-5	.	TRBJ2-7	ASSYSVSSYEQY